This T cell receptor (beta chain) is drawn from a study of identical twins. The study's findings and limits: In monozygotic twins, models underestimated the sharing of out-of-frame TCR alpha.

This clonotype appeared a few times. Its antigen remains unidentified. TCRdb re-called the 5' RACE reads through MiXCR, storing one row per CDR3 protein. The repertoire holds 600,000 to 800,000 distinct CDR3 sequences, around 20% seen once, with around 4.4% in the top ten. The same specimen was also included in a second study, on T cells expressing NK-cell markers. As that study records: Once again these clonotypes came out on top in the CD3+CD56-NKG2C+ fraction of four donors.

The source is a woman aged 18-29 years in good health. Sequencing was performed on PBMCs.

In DNA, the CDR3 is TGTGCCAGCAGCATACGTACGGGACAGGGGAACAATGAGCAGTTCTTC. Translated: CASSIRTGQGNNEQFF. The V and J genes are TRBV6-1 and TRBJ2-1, with 10 bases fitting TRBD1. The germline V gene has CDR1 MNHNS and CDR2 SASEGT. Losses at the gene ends were 6 bases for V and 5 bases for J; bases not matched to a gene: 10. The CDR3 contains 16 residues.